This T cell receptor beta chain was profiled in a study of T cells in Graves' hyperthyroidism and ophthalmopathy. The study's findings and limits: Before onset, ophthalmopathy was predicted by the model a median about 6.2 months earlier.

This clonotype was seen many times. Its target is not known. The TCR beta CDR3 regions underwent amplification using RNA transcripts as the source. First-round RT-PCR of the TCR CDR3 relied on the HTBI primer set. TCRdb independently ran MiXCR on the multiplex PCR reads; one entry per CDR3 protein. Here the sample spans around 700,000 distinct CDR3 sequences, under 20% being singletons. PBMCs came from 10 ml fresh peripheral blood. What was sequenced was blood. This clonotype was obtained from a woman aged 50 to 60 with Graves' hyperthyroidism that later progressed to Graves' ophthalmopathy.

The CDR3 DNA reads TGCAGTGCCCTACACGGATACCGGGCCATTAGCACAGATACGCAGTATTTT. This codes for CSALHGYRAISTDTQYF. The chain links TRBV20-1 to TRBJ2-3; the D is unclear. The CDR3 sequence is 17 residues long. V lost 6 bases and J lost 0, with 22 bases in between. Germline loops: CDR1 DFQATT, CDR2 SNEGSKA (reference sequence).